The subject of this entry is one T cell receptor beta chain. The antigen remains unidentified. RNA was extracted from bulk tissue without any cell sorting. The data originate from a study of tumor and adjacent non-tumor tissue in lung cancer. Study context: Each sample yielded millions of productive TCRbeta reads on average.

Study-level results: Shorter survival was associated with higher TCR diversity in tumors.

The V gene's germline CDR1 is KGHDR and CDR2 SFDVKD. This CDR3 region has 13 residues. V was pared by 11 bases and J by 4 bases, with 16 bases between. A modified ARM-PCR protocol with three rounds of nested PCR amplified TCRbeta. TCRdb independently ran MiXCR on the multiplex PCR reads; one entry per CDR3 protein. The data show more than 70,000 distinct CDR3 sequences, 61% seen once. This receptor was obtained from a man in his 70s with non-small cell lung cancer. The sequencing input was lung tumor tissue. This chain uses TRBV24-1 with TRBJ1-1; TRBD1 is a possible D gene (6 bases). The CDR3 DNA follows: TGTGCCATCAATGAACAGGGAGGCACTGAAGCTTTCTTT. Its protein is CAINEQGGTEAFF.